One sample yielded the 10 T cell receptor beta chains listed below, sequenced in a study of identical twins. TCRdb passed the 5' RACE reads through MiXCR, listing each CDR3 protein once. The sample includes some 730,000 distinct CDR3 sequences, about 20% of them seen just once. The sample was also linked to a second study, of T cells expressing NK-cell markers.

The sample consisted of PBMCs. The receptors were gathered from a woman aged 18 to 35 in good health.

The V and J genes are TRBV20-1 and TRBJ2-2; D perhaps matches TRBD1 (8 bases). Germline CDR1 is DFQATT and CDR2 is SNEGSKA (reference sequence). V dropped 6 bases and J dropped 0 bases, with 11 bases sitting between them. CDR3 length: 14 amino acids. As DNA, the CDR3 is TGCAGTGCACAGGGGGGGCCGAACACCGGGGAGCTGTTTTTT. Its translation: CSAQGGPNTGELFF.

This clonotype appeared a few times. The CDR3 spells CASSNVGGDEQFF. In DNA form, the CDR3 reads TGCGCCAGCAGCAACGTGGGGGGGGATGAGCAGTTCTTC. The chain recombines TRBV5-1 with TRBJ2-1; 7 bases fit TRBD2. Germline trimming cut 4 bases from V and 8 bases from J; bases unmatched to any gene: 6. The CDR3 contains 13 residues. CDR1 is SGHRS, CDR2 YFSETQ, per germline.

This clonotype was seen only a few times. The chain recombines TRBV5-6 with TRBJ2-3; TRBD2 is a possible D gene (6 bases). The V gene lost 2 bases and the J gene lost 6 bases, with 22 bases spanning the gap. Germline lookup yields CDR1 SGHDT and CDR2 YYEEEE. This CDR3 contains 17 residues. DNA of the CDR3: TGTGCCAGCAGCTTTCCAGGAGCGGGCCTGAGGAAGGATACGCAGTATTTT. Translated: CASSFPGAGLRKDTQYF.

This clonotype occurred once. The V call is TRBV29-1, the J call TRBJ2-3; D remains unclear. The CDR3 extends over 13 amino acids. Trimming took off 3 bases at V and 0 bases at J, with 7 bases between the two ends. CDR1 is SQVTM and CDR2 is ANQGSEA in the germline V gene. The CDR3 DNA follows: TGCAGCGTTGACCCGTCTAGCACAGATACGCAGTATTTT. Translated: CSVDPSSTDTQYF.

This clonotype has a handful of counts. The chain has TRBV24-1 and TRBJ2-1, with TRBD1 matching 10 bases. The V gene's germline CDR1 is KGHDR and CDR2 SFDVKD. The CDR3 covers 13 residues. J was trimmed by 7 bases and V by 9 bases; bases with no gene match: 5. The CDR3 loop is CATLGTGENEQFF. Written as DNA, the CDR3 is TGTGCCACCCTCGGGACAGGGGAGAATGAGCAGTTCTTC.

The chain is built from TRBV10-2 and TRBJ2-7; D is unclear. Trimming removed 3 bases from V and 0 bases from J, with 12 bases in between. This CDR3 region has 15 residues. Germline V CDR1 and CDR2: WSHSY, SAAADI. The CDR3 bases are TGCGCCAGCAGTGAAATCGCGGATAGCTCCTACGAGCAGTACTTC. It yields the protein CASSEIADSSYEQYF.

This clonotype turned up a few times. This rearrangement joins TRBV9 to TRBJ2-7; TRBD2 matches 8 bases. Germline values: CDR1 SGDLS, CDR2 YYNGEE. The length of the CDR3 is 14 residues. J was trimmed by 6 bases and V by 2 bases; bases with no gene match: 7. CDR3 nucleotide sequence: TGTGCCAGCAGCGTTGCCGGGGGGGCATCCGAGCAGTACTTC. Protein sequence: CASSVAGGASEQYF.

V and J are TRBV7-8 and TRBJ2-1; 11 positions agree with TRBD2. This CDR3 is built from 18 residues. Germline V gene data show CDR1 as SGHVS and CDR2 as FQNEAQ. Trimming cost V 2 bases and J 6 bases; bases outside gene matches: 12. As DNA, the CDR3 is TGTGCCAGCAGCTTATCCAAAGATAGACTAGCGGGAAGCAATGAGCAGTTCTTC. Its protein product is CASSLSKDRLAGSNEQFF.

This chain uses TRBV6-1 with TRBJ2-5; 9 positions agree with TRBD2. Germline V gene sequence: CDR1 MNHNS, CDR2 SASEGT. The CDR3 totals 15 residues. Trimming at V came to 0 bases and at J to 5 bases, leaving 4 bases not matched to a gene. The CDR3 here is CASSEASGGVETQYF. In nucleotides, the CDR3 is TGTGCCAGCAGTGAAGCTAGCGGGGGCGTCGAGACCCAGTACTTC.

CDR3 sequence (DNA): TGTGCCAGCATCCTGGACGGTGCCCAGCATTTT. This translates into CASILDGAQHF. The rearrangement joins TRBV6-5 to TRBJ1-5, with unresolved D. This CDR3 region has 11 residues. Between the trimmed V and J ends, which lost 7 bases and 11 bases, there was a span of 12 bases. CDR1 is MNHEY and CDR2 is SVGAGI in the germline V gene.